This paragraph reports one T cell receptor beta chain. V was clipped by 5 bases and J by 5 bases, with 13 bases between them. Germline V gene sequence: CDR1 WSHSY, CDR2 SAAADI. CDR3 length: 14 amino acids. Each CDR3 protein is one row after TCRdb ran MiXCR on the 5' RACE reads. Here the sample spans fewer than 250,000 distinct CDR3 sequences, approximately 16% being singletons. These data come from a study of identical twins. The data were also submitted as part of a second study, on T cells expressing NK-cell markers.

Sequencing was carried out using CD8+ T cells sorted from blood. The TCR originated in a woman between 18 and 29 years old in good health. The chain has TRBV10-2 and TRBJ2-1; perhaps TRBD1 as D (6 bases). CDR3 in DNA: TGCGCCAGCAGTTACAGGGCCCTTCACAATGAGCAGTTCTTC. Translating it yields CASSYRALHNEQFF.